There are a few counts of the clone carrying this T cell receptor beta chain. Antigen: not known. This sample was included in a study of T-cell memory formation after mild COVID-19. Study outcomes and limitations: While clones contracting from day 15 to 85 were balanced between CD4 and CD8, later expanders leaned CD4+.

V lost 4 bases and J lost 6, with 13 bases in between. The CDR3 has 14 residues. The germline V gene has CDR1 LGHNA and CDR2 YSLEER. Using constant-segment primers, 5'RACE produced TCR alpha and TCR beta cDNA libraries carrying sample barcodes and UMIs. TCRdb ran MiXCR on the 5' RACE reads and lists one entry per CDR3 protein. Of under 300,000 distinct CDR3 sequences listed, 8% to 10% were seen once; the top ten hold about 22%. The chain carries TRBV4-3 and TRBJ1-5; D is ambiguous. Sequenced sample: PBMCs or a T cell subset sorted from them (not recorded which). The TCR originated in a man aged 18 to 29 who had mild COVID-19 (a few samples of this study predate the infection). Cell type and time point are not known. For the CDR3, the DNA is TGCGCCAGCAGCCGCGGTGGGGTCGGTCAGCCCCAGCATTTT. It specifies CASSRGGVGQPQHF.